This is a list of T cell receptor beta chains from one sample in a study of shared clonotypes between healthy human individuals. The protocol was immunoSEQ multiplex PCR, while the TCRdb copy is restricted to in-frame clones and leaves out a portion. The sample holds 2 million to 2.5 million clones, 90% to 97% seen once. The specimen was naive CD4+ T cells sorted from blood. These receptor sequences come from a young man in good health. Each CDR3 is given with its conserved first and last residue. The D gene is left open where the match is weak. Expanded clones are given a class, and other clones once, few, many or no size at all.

DNA: TGTGCCAGCAGTGATCCGGACCTGGGGTATAGCAATCAGCCCCAGCATTTT
CDR3: CASSDPDLGYSNQPQHF
V: TRBV2
D: .
size: .
J: TRBJ1-5
length: 17

DNA: TGCGCCAGCAGCTTGGAGCCCGGGACCTCCTACGAGCAGTACTTC
CDR3: CASSLEPGTSYEQYF
V: TRBV5-1
D: .
size: .
J: TRBJ2-7
length: 15

DNA: TGTGCCAGCAGCCCCCGGACAGGCTCAGGAAACACCATATATTTT
CDR3: CASSPRTGSGNTIYF
V: TRBV5-6
D: TRBD1
size: .
J: TRBJ1-3
length: 15

DNA: TGTGCCAGCAGCCTTGGACAGGAGACTGGAAACACCATATATTTT
CDR3: CASSLGQETGNTIYF
V: TRBV7-9
D: TRBD1
size: few
J: TRBJ1-3
length: 15

DNA: TGCGCCAGCAGCCAAGACGGACAGGGGAACACTGAAGCTTTCTTT
CDR3: CASSQDGQGNTEAFF
V: TRBV4-1
D: TRBD1
size: .
J: TRBJ1-1
length: 15

DNA: TGTGCCAGCAGCGTAGGGGGCTCCTACGAGCAGTACTTC
CDR3: CASSVGGSYEQYF
V: TRBV9
D: .
size: .
J: TRBJ2-7
length: 13

DNA: TGCGCCAGCAGCCGAGGGTGGGACTCTGAAGCTTTCTTT
CDR3: CASSRGWDSEAFF
V: TRBV4-3
D: .
size: .
J: TRBJ1-1
length: 13

DNA: TGTGCCAGCAGCTTGGAAGCGGTGGTTTCCTACGAGCAGTACTTC
CDR3: CASSLEAVVSYEQYF
V: TRBV5-5
D: .
size: .
J: TRBJ2-7
length: 15

DNA: TGTGCCAGCAGCCGGACAGGGGGCGCCGAACTGTTTTTT
CDR3: CASSRTGGAELFF
V: TRBV6-5
D: TRBD1
size: .
J: TRBJ1-4
length: 13

DNA: TGTGCCAGCAGTTACAGGGGGTTGAATCCCTACGAGCAGTACTTC
CDR3: CASSYRGLNPYEQYF
V: TRBV2
D: TRBD1
size: once
J: TRBJ2-7
length: 15

DNA: TGTGCCAGCAGCTCACTCGGGACGGTCAATCAGCCCCAGCATTTT
CDR3: CASSSLGTVNQPQHF
V: TRBV7-2
D: .
size: .
J: TRBJ1-5
length: 15

DNA: TGTGCCAGCAGGGGATCCTACGAGCAGTACTTC
CDR3: CASRGSYEQYF
V: TRBV28
D: .
size: .
J: TRBJ2-7
length: 11

DNA: TGCGCCAGCAGCGCAGGCCAGCAGACAGATACGCAGTATTTT
CDR3: CASSAGQQTDTQYF
V: TRBV5-1
D: .
size: .
J: TRBJ2-3
length: 14

DNA: TGTGCCAGCAGCTCATCCCGGGTTACATCTATGAACACTGAAGCTTTCTTT
CDR3: CASSSSRVTSMNTEAFF
V: TRBV5-5
D: .
size: .
J: TRBJ1-1
length: 17

DNA: TGCGCCAGCGCGCTAGCGGCTAGCACAGATACGCAGTATTTT
CDR3: CASALAASTDTQYF
V: TRBV5-1
D: TRBD2
size: .
J: TRBJ2-3
length: 14

DNA: TGTGCCAGTAGTCACGGGACAGTCTCCTACGAGCAGTACTTC
CDR3: CASSHGTVSYEQYF
V: TRBV19
D: TRBD1
size: .
J: TRBJ2-7
length: 14

DNA: TGCGCCAGCAGCTTGGATACGGGGCCTGGAAACACCATATATTTT
CDR3: CASSLDTGPGNTIYF
V: TRBV5-1
D: .
size: .
J: TRBJ1-3
length: 15

DNA: TGTGCCAGCAGGCAGGACAGAAGCAATCAGCCCCAGCATTTT
CDR3: CASRQDRSNQPQHF
V: TRBV2
D: .
size: .
J: TRBJ1-5
length: 14

DNA: TGCGCCAGCAGCTTGGCTCGGGGTCGGAACACCGGGGAGCTGTTTTTT
CDR3: CASSLARGRNTGELFF
V: TRBV5-1
D: .
size: .
J: TRBJ2-2
length: 16

DNA: TGCGCCAGCAGCCATCTAGCGGGGGCGGTGTACGAGCAGTACTTC
CDR3: CASSHLAGAVYEQYF
V: TRBV4-1
D: TRBD2
size: .
J: TRBJ2-7
length: 15

DNA: TGTGCCAGCAGCTTACAACCCGAGGGGAACTATGGCTACACCTTC
CDR3: CASSLQPEGNYGYTF
V: TRBV11-1
D: .
size: once
J: TRBJ1-2
length: 15

DNA: TGTGCCAGCACCCAAGATGGGGCTGGGCGGTCACCCCTCCACTTT
CDR3: CASTQDGAGRSPLHF
V: TRBV7-2
D: .
size: .
J: TRBJ1-6
length: 15

DNA: TGTGCCAGCAGTTACGGTGACGCTAGGGCAGATACGCAGTATTTT
CDR3: CASSYGDARADTQYF
V: TRBV6-5
D: .
size: .
J: TRBJ2-3
length: 15

DNA: TGTGCCAGCTCAGCCTACCAAGAGACCCAGTACTTC
CDR3: CASSAYQETQYF
V: TRBV18
D: .
size: .
J: TRBJ2-5
length: 12

DNA: TGCGCCAGCAGCCAAGCTAGGTCGGTCCCGGGGGCGTCCTATGGCTACACCTTC
CDR3: CASSQARSVPGASYGYTF
V: TRBV4-1
D: .
size: .
J: TRBJ1-2
length: 18

DNA: TGTGCCAGCAAGGCGGCTAGTTCCTACGAGCAGTACTTC
CDR3: CASKAASSYEQYF
V: TRBV27
D: .
size: .
J: TRBJ2-7
length: 13

DNA: TGTGCCAGTAGACCGGACAGGAACTATGGCTACACCTTC
CDR3: CASRPDRNYGYTF
V: TRBV19
D: TRBD1
size: .
J: TRBJ1-2
length: 13

DNA: TGTGCCAGCAGGCGTCCGGGACAGGGCTACGAGCAGTACTTC
CDR3: CASRRPGQGYEQYF
V: TRBV5-6
D: TRBD1
size: .
J: TRBJ2-7
length: 14

DNA: TGTGCCAGCAGTTCCCCGGGCTCTACCTATGGCTACACCTTC
CDR3: CASSSPGSTYGYTF
V: TRBV28
D: .
size: .
J: TRBJ1-2
length: 14

DNA: TGTGCCATCAGTGATAGGGTCGTAGGTACAGATACGCAGTATTTT
CDR3: CAISDRVVGTDTQYF
V: TRBV10-3
D: .
size: .
J: TRBJ2-3
length: 15

DNA: TGTGCCTGGAGTGCCCGACCGGGACTCCGGGGCACCGGGGAGCTGTTTTTT
CDR3: CAWSARPGLRGTGELFF
V: TRBV30
D: .
size: .
J: TRBJ2-2
length: 17

DNA: TGTGCCAGCAGGTATAGGTACGAGCAGTACTTC
CDR3: CASRYRYEQYF
V: TRBV27
D: .
size: .
J: TRBJ2-7
length: 11

DNA: TGTGCCAGCTCACCACAATCCCCGGAACCTGAAGCTTTCTTT
CDR3: CASSPQSPEPEAFF
V: TRBV18
D: .
size: .
J: TRBJ1-1
length: 14

DNA: TGCGCCAGCAGCCAAGCCGGGACACCTTACTATGGCTACACCTTC
CDR3: CASSQAGTPYYGYTF
V: TRBV4-3
D: .
size: .
J: TRBJ1-2
length: 15

DNA: TGTGCCTGGAGGGGTGAACACGAGCAGTACTTC
CDR3: CAWRGEHEQYF
V: TRBV30
D: .
size: .
J: TRBJ2-7
length: 11

DNA: TGTGCTAGTGGTTTGGGACAGGGACCGTACAATGAGCAGTTCTTC
CDR3: CASGLGQGPYNEQFF
V: TRBV12-5
D: TRBD1
size: .
J: TRBJ2-1
length: 15

DNA: TGTGCCAGCAGTGATAATGGGGCAACTAGCACAGATACGCAGTATTTT
CDR3: CASSDNGATSTDTQYF
V: TRBV6-4
D: .
size: .
J: TRBJ2-3
length: 16